These 25 T cell receptor beta chains were all obtained from the same sample, sequenced in a study of neurological immune-mediated disorders. TCRdb passed the 5' RACE reads through MiXCR, listing each CDR3 protein once. This sample has about 40,000 distinct CDR3 sequences, with 2.5% found just once. Sequencing input: PBMCs. The receptors come from a man between 45 and 60 years old with multiple sclerosis.

In this sample, this clonotype turned up many times. This chain joins TRBV9 and TRBJ2-1, with D possibly being TRBD1 or TRBD2 (6 bases each). The CDR3 loop spans 14 amino acids. Germline CDR1 SGDLS, CDR2 YYNGEE. The V and J ends lost 6 bases and 3 bases respectively, with 13 bases between them. CDR3 in DNA: TGTGCCAGCAACCCGGAGGGGGACTACAATGAGCAGTTCTTC. Protein product: CASNPEGDYNEQFF. The variable domain in full, with the rest retrieved from reference TRBV9 and TRBJ2-1, is DSGVTQTPKHLITATGQRVTLRCSPRSGDLSVYWYQQSLDQGLQFLIQYYNGEERAKGNILERFSAQQFPDLHSELNLSSLELGDSALYFCASNPEGDYNEQFFGPGTRLTVL.

Many counts were recorded for this clonotype. In DNA form, the CDR3 reads TGTGCCAGCAGCCAGTCCACAGATACGCAGTATTTT. Amino acid sequence: CASSQSTDTQYF. The V call is TRBV3-1, the J call TRBJ2-3; D remains ambiguous. CDR1 is LGHDT and CDR2 is YNNKEL in the germline V gene (reference sequence). The CDR3 spans 12 residues. The V end was cut by 3 bases, the J end by 2 bases, with 3 bases between.

This clonotype has a handful of counts. The rearrangement uses TRBV12-3 or TRBV12-4 and TRBJ2-2, with D perhaps TRBD2 (5 bases). Trimming removed 8 bases from V and 0 bases from J, with 10 bases in between. The CDR3 covers 14 residues. CDR3 DNA: TGTGCCAGCGTACCTAGCCCGAACACCGGGGAGCTGTTTTTT. Translated: CASVPSPNTGELFF.

Remarks on this clonotype: This may be a read error: a much more frequent sequence differs by one nucleotide. This chain links TRBV12-3 or TRBV12-4 with TRBJ1-1; no firm D call. The germline V and J ends were trimmed by 8 bases and 8 bases, with 12 bases remaining between them. The length of the CDR3 is 11 residues. In DNA, the CDR3 is TGTGCCAGCGGAGGGATCGCGGAAGCTTTCTTT. Translation: CASGGIAEAFF.

This clonotype turned up a few times. The chain joins TRBV19 to TRBJ1-2; no clear D gene. Germline loops: CDR1 LNHDA, CDR2 SQIVND (reference sequence). Trimming removed 3 bases at V and 2 bases at J, with 7 bases between. The CDR3 has 13 amino acids. This CDR3 is CASSIWGNYGYTF. CDR3 sequence (DNA): TGTGCCAGTAGTATTTGGGGAAACTATGGCTACACCTTC.

This clonotype was detected ten times or more. CDR3: CASSQDRRGTEAFF. CDR3 sequence (DNA): TGCGCCAGCAGCCAGGATAGGAGGGGGACTGAAGCTTTCTTT. The rearrangement links TRBV4-1 to TRBJ1-1; weak D call: TRBD1 (6 bases). Germline V CDR1 and CDR2: MGHRA, YSYEKL. There are 14 residues in the CDR3. The ends were cut back, 3 bases at V and 5 bases at J, with 13 bases in the middle.

At least ten counts were recorded for this clonotype. This rearrangement joins TRBV3-1 to TRBJ2-3; no reliable D call. V was clipped by 0 bases and J by 0 bases, with 10 bases between them. The CDR3 sequence is 16 residues long. Germline assignment: CDR1 LGHDT and CDR2 YNNKEL (reference sequence). In DNA form, the CDR3 reads TGTGCCAGCAGCCAAGAGGCCTCTCTCAGCACAGATACGCAGTATTTT. This translates into CASSQEASLSTDTQYF.

This clonotype was counted ten times or more. The genes are TRBV5-1 and TRBJ1-5; D may be TRBD1 (5 bases). The V gene's germline CDR1 is SGHRS and CDR2 YFSETQ. V lost 4 bases, J lost 3 bases, and 14 bases lay in between. There are 15 residues in the CDR3. Here the CDR3 reads CASSTAGRPNQPQHF. CDR3 DNA sequence: TGCGCCAGCAGCACCGCGGGACGGCCCAATCAGCCCCAGCATTTT.

This clonotype came up many times. The chain recombines TRBV6-5 with TRBJ1-3; TRBD1 agrees at 8 bases. Germline V lookup: CDR1 MNHEY, CDR2 SVGAGI. The J segment lost 4 bases and the V segment lost 0 bases, leaving 8 bases of the junction unmatched. CDR3 size: 17 residues. The CDR3 sequence: CASSYSIQGAKGNTIYF. CDR3 sequence (DNA): TGTGCCAGCAGTTACTCGATCCAGGGGGCGAAAGGAAACACCATATATTTT.

This clonotype was found many times. This chain joins TRBV5-5 and TRBJ2-5; D assignment may be TRBD1 or TRBD2 (5 bases each). This CDR3 has 14 amino acids. The V gene's germline CDR1 is SGHKS and CDR2 YYEKEE (reference sequence). V was shortened by 4 bases and J by 1 base, with 11 bases between the two germline ends. The CDR3 here is CASSTGTTQETQYF. CDR3 DNA: TGTGCCAGCAGCACCGGGACCACCCAAGAGACCCAGTACTTC.

At least ten counts were recorded for this clonotype. V and J are TRBV12-3 or TRBV12-4 and TRBJ2-3; TRBD2 is a possible D gene (5 bases). CDR3 length: 12 amino acids. Trimming removed 3 bases at V and 7 bases at J, with 8 bases between. CDR3 protein: CASSLATNTQYF. CDR3 coding DNA: TGTGCCAGCAGTTTGGCGACTAATACGCAGTATTTT.

In this sample, this clonotype is medium-sized. The gene calls are TRBV7-6 and TRBJ2-1; the D is unclear. V dropped 6 bases and J dropped 7 bases, with 7 bases sitting between them. Per germline, CDR1 SGHVS and CDR2 FNYEAQ. CDR3 length: 11 residues. CDR3: CASSLGNEQFF. The CDR3 nucleotides are TGTGCCAGCAGTCTGGGGAATGAGCAGTTCTTC.

The sample holds many counts of this clonotype. The chain couples TRBV2 to TRBJ2-5; no reliable D call. Germline-derived CDR1 and CDR2 are SNHLY and FYNNEI. The CDR3 has 12 amino acids. Trimming took 6 bases from V and 5 from J, leaving 10 bases between them. The CDR3 bases are TGTGCCAGCAGATTTATGGGGGAGACCCAGTACTTC. It codes for CASRFMGETQYF.

The chain carries TRBV6-5 and TRBJ2-4, with 7 bases that match TRBD1. The germline V gene has CDR1 MNHEY and CDR2 SVGAGI. This CDR3 contains 13 residues. Trimming cost V 6 bases and J 10 bases; bases outside gene matches: 9. CDR3 region: CASRSTGTKIQYF. Written as DNA, the CDR3 is TGTGCCAGCAGGTCGACAGGGACAAAAATTCAGTACTTC.

This clonotype was observed many times. CDR3 coding DNA: TGTGCCAGCAGCTTGGGACAGGCGGACACTGAAGCTTTCTTT. This sequence encodes CASSLGQADTEAFF. The chain is built from TRBV7-9 and TRBJ1-1; 8 positions agree with TRBD1. CDR1 SEHNR and CDR2 FQNEAQ come from the germline V gene (reference sequence). V trimming: 3 bases; J trimming: 3 bases; junction bases outside the gene matches: 3. This CDR3 spans 14 amino acids. Looking up the rest from reference TRBV7-9 and TRBJ1-1 gives the full variable domain: DTGVSQNPRHKITKRGQNVTFRCDPISEHNRLYWYRQTLGQGPEFLTYFQNEAQLEKSRLLSDRFSAERPKGSFSTLEIQRTEQGDSAMYLCASSLGQADTEAFFGQGTRLTVV.

The table lists this clonotype with many counts. J is TRBJ1-1 and V is TRBV12-3 or TRBV12-4, with D possibly TRBD1 on 5 matching bases. V shed 6 bases and J shed 3 bases, with 14 bases lying between them. CDR3 length: 14 amino acids. The CDR3, as DNA: TGTGCCAGCAGAAAGGGGTTCGGTCACACTGAAGCTTTCTTT. Its translation is CASRKGFGHTEAFF.

This clonotype was picked up many times. This chain uses TRBV6-4 with TRBJ1-6; 10 bases line up with TRBD1. V lost 2 bases, J lost 7 bases, and 5 bases stayed unmatched. CDR1 is MRHNA and CDR2 is SNTAGT in the germline V gene. The CDR3 has 16 residues. CDR3 nucleotides: TGTGCCAGCAGTGACACGACAGGGGGCGAGAATTCACCCCTCCACTTT. As protein: CASSDTTGGENSPLHF.

As concerns this clonotype: With a much larger clone just one base away, this may be a read error. The chain recombines TRBV7-9 with TRBJ2-7, with D perhaps TRBD1 (5 bases). CDR1 is SEHNR and CDR2 is FQNEAQ in the germline V gene (reference sequence). The CDR3 length is 14 residues. CDR3 DNA: TGTGCCAGCAGCTTACAGCAGGGATTCTACGAGAAGTACTTC. Translated: CASSLQQGFYEKYF. The entire variable domain, with the rest obtained from reference TRBV7-9 and TRBJ2-7, is as follows: DTGVSQNPRHKITKRGQNVTFRCDPISEHNRLYWYRQTLGQGPEFLTYFQNEAQLEKSRLLSDRFSAERPKGSFSTLEIQRTEQGDSAMYLCASSLQQGFYEKYFGPGTRLTVT.

This clonotype was detected many times. DNA for the CDR3: TGTGCCAGCAGCCAAGGACAGGATTACAATGAGCAGTTCTTC. Residues: CASSQGQDYNEQFF. The chain uses TRBV6-2 or TRBV6-3 and TRBJ2-1; TRBD1 matches 7 bases. Germline V gene sequence: CDR1 MNHEY, CDR2 SVGEGT. The J segment lost 4 bases and the V segment lost 6 bases, leaving 6 bases of the junction unmatched. The CDR3 totals 14 residues.

This clonotype was counted many times. The chain uses TRBV14 and TRBJ2-5; D may be TRBD1 (6 bases). Germline V gives CDR1 SGHDN, CDR2 FVKESK. The V and J ends lost 0 bases and 2 bases respectively, with 16 bases between them. The CDR3 extends over 17 amino acids. The CDR3 DNA sequence: TGTGCCAGCAGCCAAGACCCTGTATGGGGGCGGCAAGAGACCCAGTACTTC. Protein sequence: CASSQDPVWGRQETQYF.

This clonotype is medium-sized within its sample. The V and J genes are TRBV20-1 and TRBJ1-5; 11 bases are shared with TRBD1. In germline, CDR1 is DFQATT, CDR2 SNEGSKA (reference sequence). There are 14 residues in the CDR3. Trimming took 3 bases from V and 6 from J; bases not matched to a gene: 4. The DNA for the CDR3 is TGCAGTGCTAGCGGGACAGGGGGGGGTCAGCCCCAGCATTTT. Amino acids: CSASGTGGGQPQHF.

This clonotype was seen ten or more times. This chain links TRBV5-8 with TRBJ2-5; 14 nucleotides line up with TRBD2. Trimming took 4 bases from V and 2 from J; bases not matched to a gene: 4. From germline, CDR1 is SGHTS and CDR2 YDEGEE. The CDR3 runs to 16 residues. The CDR3: CASSPWTSGGQETQYF. The DNA of the CDR3 is TGTGCCAGCAGCCCATGGACTAGCGGGGGGCAAGAGACCCAGTACTTC.

There are many counts of this clonotype. Written as DNA, the CDR3 is TGCAGTGCTGCAAAAGGGAGCGGGATGCGGGTGGAAAAACTGTTTTTT. This sequence encodes CSAAKGSGMRVEKLFF. The chain uses TRBV20-1 and TRBJ1-4; no clear D. Trimming took 5 bases from V and 8 from J, leaving 24 bases between them. The CDR3 runs 16 residues. The V gene's germline CDR1 is DFQATT and CDR2 SNEGSKA (reference sequence).

In its sample, this clonotype was seen many times. V is TRBV9 and J is TRBJ1-1; D unresolved. CDR1 is SGDLS, CDR2 YYNGEE, per germline. V gave up 0 bases and J gave up 10 bases, with 16 bases separating them. The CDR3 runs 14 residues. The CDR3 region has the DNA TGTGCCAGCAGCGTAGTCCTCAGGCCCATGGGAGCTTTCTTT. It specifies CASSVVLRPMGAFF.

At least ten counts were recorded for this clonotype. The chain couples TRBV5-4 to TRBJ2-3; TRBD1 aligns across 9 bases. The germline gives CDR1 SGHNT, CDR2 YYREEE (reference sequence). The CDR3 covers 14 residues. V lost 4 bases to trimming and J lost 5 bases; unmatched junction nucleotides: 5. The CDR3 loop reads CASSRGQGQDTQYF. CDR3 nucleotide sequence: TGTGCCAGCAGCAGAGGACAGGGGCAAGATACGCAGTATTTT.